A selection of T cell receptor beta chains follows, all from one sample in a study of glioma-infiltrating T cells. TCRdb called the multiplex PCR reads again in MiXCR, with one record for every CDR3 protein. The sample carries some 180,000 distinct CDR3 sequences, 32% recorded once. The sequenced material came from glioma tissue, nonneoplastic brain tissue, or PBMCs (not recorded which). The receptor set was obtained from a human donor with low-grade glioma or glioblastoma, undergoing nonglioma brain surgery, or in good health (not recorded which). CDR3s include the opening cysteine and the closing phenylalanine or tryptophan. The D gene is left open where the match is weak. Expanded clones are given a class, and other clones once, few, many or no size at all.

v_gene,abundance,j_gene,d_gene,CDR3aa,CDR3nt
TRBV6-5,-,TRBJ1-1,-,CARIYAGGIRGAFF,TGTGCCCGCATTTACGCGGGAGGGATTCGTGGAGCTTTCTTT
TRBV7-9,-,TRBJ2-1,TRBD2,CASRGGAGPYNEQFF,TGTGCCAGCCGCGGGGGGGCGGGACCCTACAATGAGCAGTTCTTC
TRBV20-1,-,TRBJ2-7,TRBD1,CSALDRRSPRDQYF,TGCAGTGCTCTGGACAGGCGATCCCCTCGGGACCAGTACTTC
TRBV19,-,TRBJ2-3,-,CASSTSSTDTQYF,TGTGCCAGTAGTACGAGTAGCACAGATACGCAGTATTTT
TRBV29-1,-,TRBJ2-1,TRBD2,CSSLNQTEGTTSGNGNEQFF,TGCAGCTCCTTGAACCAGACAGAGGGGACGACTAGCGGGAATGGGAATGAGCAGTTCTTC
TRBV6-1,few,TRBJ2-6,TRBD1,CASSRYYRGFRFPGANVLTF,TGTGCCAGCAGTAGATATTACAGGGGCTTTCGGTTTCCTGGGGCCAACGTCCTGACTTTC
TRBV6-1,-,TRBJ2-1,TRBD2,CASSHRTSGANNEQFF,TGTGCCAGCAGCCACCGGACTAGCGGAGCCAACAATGAGCAGTTCTTC
TRBV7-2,many,TRBJ2-7,-,CASSPGGPVQYF,TGTGCCAGCAGCCCAGGGGGGCCAGTGCAGTACTTC
TRBV19,many,TRBJ2-2,-,CASSFNGELFF,TGTGCCAGTAGCTTTAACGGGGAGCTGTTTTTT
TRBV5-4,many,TRBJ2-1,TRBD1,CASSLGRGLGNEQFF,TGTGCCAGCAGCTTGGGCAGGGGGTTAGGCAATGAGCAGTTCTTC
TRBV2,once,TRBJ2-2,-,CASIRDGPGTGKLFF,TGTGCCAGCATTCGTGACGGCCCCGGCACCGGGAAGCTGTTTTTT
TRBV12-5,-,TRBJ1-1,-,CASGLIVGGTAEAFF,TGTGCTAGTGGTTTGATAGTAGGGGGTACGGCTGAAGCTTTCTTT
TRBV27,-,TRBJ2-3,-,CASSPETVKSYTQYF,TGTGCCAGCAGTCCAGAGACTGTGAAGTCGTATACGCAGTATTTT
TRBV25-1,many,TRBJ2-7,-,CASSLSGSHEQYF,TGTGCCAGCAGTCTGTCCGGGAGTCACGAGCAGTACTTC
TRBV3-1,-,TRBJ2-5,-,CASSQGAGPPQETQYF,TGTGCCAGCAGCCAAGGCGCCGGGCCCCCCCAAGAGACCCAGTACTTC
TRBV24-1,many,TRBJ2-3,-,CATSDPSHGGTDTQYF,TGTGCCACCAGTGATCCCTCGCACGGAGGCACAGATACGCAGTATTTT
TRBV19,-,TRBJ2-1,-,CASSSKDGWHYNEQFF,TGTGCCAGTAGTTCCAAGGACGGATGGCACTACAATGAGCAGTTCTTC
TRBV6-2/TRBV6-3,many,TRBJ2-1,-,CASSLSAGPYNEQFF,TGTGCCAGCAGCCTCTCGGCAGGTCCCTACAATGAGCAGTTCTTC
TRBV10-3,many,TRBJ1-5,TRBD1,CAIGQGLNQPQHF,TGTGCCATAGGACAGGGACTCAATCAGCCCCAGCATTTT
TRBV4-2,few,TRBJ2-7,TRBD2,CASSRETSGRREQYF,TGTGCCAGCAGCCGAGAGACTAGCGGGAGGAGGGAGCAGTACTTC
TRBV7-2,many,TRBJ2-5,TRBD2,CASRELAGGQETQYF,TGTGCCAGCAGAGAACTAGCGGGGGGACAAGAGACCCAGTACTTC
TRBV28,many,TRBJ2-7,TRBD2,CASVTGGSGYEQYF,TGTGCCAGCGTGACGGGAGGGTCTGGCTACGAGCAGTACTTC
TRBV4-1,-,TRBJ1-6,-,CASSQVKGLCYNSSLHF,TGCGCCAGCAGCCAAGTGAAAGGGCTGTGCTATAATTCATCCCTCCACTTT
TRBV4-3,-,TRBJ2-6,TRBD1,CASSQEPGGPSAGANVLTF,TGCGCCAGCAGCCAAGAGCCAGGGGGCCCATCCGCTGGGGCCAACGTCCTGACTTTC
TRBV12-3/TRBV12-4,-,TRBJ1-5,-,CASSTGRKENQPQHF,TGTGCCAGCAGTACCGGGAGGAAGGAGAATCAGCCCCAGCATTTT
TRBV7-3,many,TRBJ2-3,-,CASSLTLAETDTQYF,TGTGCCAGCAGCTTAACGCTAGCAGAAACAGATACGCAGTATTTT
TRBV5-1,many,TRBJ1-5,-,CASSPSPGNQPQHF,TGCGCCAGCAGTCCTAGTCCTGGGAATCAGCCCCAGCATTTT
TRBV6-2/TRBV6-3,many,TRBJ1-1,-,CASSTAGGGNTEAFF,TGTGCCAGCAGCACGGCAGGCGGGGGGAACACTGAAGCTTTCTTT
TRBV12-3/TRBV12-4,many,TRBJ2-7,-,CASSLGTQGYEQYF,TGTGCCAGCAGTTTAGGTACACAGGGTTACGAGCAGTACTTC
TRBV19,few,TRBJ2-5,-,CASSMAGQQETQYF,TGTGCCAGTAGTATGGCGGGACAGCAAGAGACCCAGTACTTC
TRBV19,-,TRBJ2-7,-,CASSNGINYEQYF,TGTGCCAGTAGCAACGGGATCAACTACGAGCAGTACTTC
TRBV6-2/TRBV6-3,many,TRBJ1-1,TRBD1,CASTSLIRGQNTEAFF,TGTGCCAGCACCTCCTTGATTAGGGGGCAGAACACTGAAGCTTTCTTT
TRBV18,-,TRBJ2-3,TRBD2,CASSIPGLAGGRPDTQYF,TGTGCCAGCTCAATCCCGGGACTAGCGGGAGGGCGGCCAGATACGCAGTATTTT
TRBV6-2/TRBV6-3,many,TRBJ2-5,-,CASSPGGSSYQSQYF,TGTGCCAGCAGTCCAGGGGGGAGTAGTTATCAATCCCAGTACTTC
TRBV7-9,many,TRBJ1-1,-,CASRTRGRKNTEAFF,TGTGCCAGCAGAACCCGGGGACGGAAGAACACTGAAGCTTTCTTT